This TCR beta chain is from a study of T cell responses to AZD1222 COVID-19 vaccine (dated by TCRdb to the early 2020s). Study-level background: AZD1222 recipients with second doses at about 4 weeks or about 12 weeks were pooled, because spike-specific TCR depth and breadth did not differ between schedules. Enrollment into the trials was organized by age into subgroups of 18-55, 56-69 and 70-plus years, and those subgroups contained roughly 140, 27 and 60 TCR-sequenced participants, respectively. A total of about 230 trial participants underwent TCR sequencing, of whom 207 received two doses of AZD1222 and around 26 received two doses of the MenACWY control vaccine.

Trimming at the junction amounts to 2 bases on V and 4 bases on J, and the germline ends lie 13 bases apart. From cysteine to phenylalanine, the CDR3 is 15 amino acids long. Of all the DNA, just the CDR3 is kept, 45 bases in frame from base 1. Based on the germline V gene, the CDR1 and CDR2 sequences are MGHRA and YSYEKL. The time point label of this sample denotes: baseline before first vaccination. Vaccinee samples were obtained from the UK trials COV001 and COV002, which included a single-blind randomized controlled phase 2/3 trial of AZD1222 (ChAdOx1 nCoV-19) in healthy adults. Trial participant PBMC samples were collected at day 0 and day 28 after the second dose for TCRbeta chain sequencing. The research as a whole found: In the small 56-69-year group, the increase in depth fell short of significance, most likely because of low power. Most participants were white British and females outnumbered males, and the authors suggested that clonal diversity may have been underestimated. No day 14 peak-response samples were available, so repertoires were characterized only after the peak T cell response. Reportedly, almost half of the unique spike-specific TCRs recognized epitopes lying outside the regions that are mutated in the B.1.351 and B.1.1.7 variants. The whole spike protein was spanned by vaccine-associated CD4 TCRs, and dominant responses were seen in regions 160-218 and 743-854. Conclusions about previously exposed vaccinees are limited, since just five or six AZD1222 recipients were seropositive for SARS-CoV-2 at baseline. After two AZD1222 doses, both the breadth and the depth of spike-specific TCRs were significantly higher than at day 0 and than in MenACWY recipients.

The CDR3 regions of human TCRbeta chains were analyzed by immunosequencing. On the authors' methods: Repertoire TCRs were matched against a reference library of SARS-CoV-2-specific TCRs generated with the MIRA antigen-specificity platform. Breadth meant the fraction of unique TCRs that were SARS-CoV-2-associated, whereas depth meant the fraction of total T cells that were SARS-CoV-2-associated. Using the MIRA data, each spike-specific TCR was mapped to the spike region that the TCR reacts to and placed in a CD4 or CD8 class. Log10-transformed breadth and depth values were compared by one-way ANOVA with Sidak's multiple comparisons tests. Entries here come from immuneACCESS through TCRdb and include only in-frame sequences with V and J called. Some clones fail to appear in such tables; in the studies checked, an unresolved V gene covers under half of the shortfall, and the cause of the remainder is unknown. V and J calls and clone size follow that table, whereas D and trimming were derived from the DNA. The sample records roughly 150,000 clones, about 91% of which are singletons. The top ten hold around 2.3% of the sample.

A note on this clone: Its binding antigen is unknown. Base qualities are not at hand, and no much larger clone is one base apart.

Recombination connected TRBV4-1 to TRBJ2-3, with a weak D call of TRBD2 (5 bases match). The receptor comes from an adult in good health. Sequences were derived from peripheral blood, sampled on day 0 of AZD1222 vaccination. The CDR3 protein sequence reads: CASSQPPPGADTQYF. The nucleotides read TGCGCCAGCAGCCAACCTCCCCCCGGGGCAGATACGCAGTATTTT.